The 10 T cell receptor beta chains below come from one sample, sequenced in a study of cytomegalovirus exposure and HLA in healthy donors. PCR used 60 Vbeta primers and 13 Jbeta primers. Sequenced by immunoSEQ multiplex PCR; TCRdb stores in-frame clones only, minus some. The sample lists 240,000 or so clones, around 76% occurring once. The specimen sequenced was PBMCs. Receptors originate from a woman aged 35 to 49 in good health and CMV-seropositive.

This clone has just a few counts. The V gene is TRBV2, the J gene TRBJ1-5; 9 bases agree with TRBD1. The CDR3 has 16 residues. CDR1 is SNHLY and CDR2 is FYNNEI in the germline V gene. The ends lost 5 bases at V and 2 bases at J; junction bases unmatched: 7. Here the CDR3 DNA reads TGTGCCAGCAGTTTAACAGGGGGCGCGGGCAATCAGCCCCAGCATTTT. Its translation is CASSLTGGAGNQPQHF.

The J gene is TRBJ1-1, the V gene TRBV10-3, with D maybe TRBD1 (6 bases). The CDR3 spans 15 residues. V was trimmed by 4 bases and J by 7 bases, leaving 19 bases between them. Looked up from germline, CDR1 is ENHRY and CDR2 is SYGVKD. CDR3 sequence (DNA): TGTGCCATCAGTGTCAATCGGCAGGGGTCCGGTGAAGCTTTCTTT. This codes for CAISVNRQGSGEAFF.

Of note for this clone: An end of the junction differs from the germline gene, which may be a read error. The chain recombines TRBV4-2 with TRBJ1-2; possible D gene TRBD1, 6 bases. Looked up from germline, CDR1 is LGHNA and CDR2 is YNFKEQ. The CDR3 is 12 amino acids. CDR3 sequence (DNA): TGTGCCAGCAGCCAAGATAAGAGGGGGTTTCGCTTC. This sequence encodes CASSQDKRGFRF.

The chain combines TRBV28 with TRBJ2-1; 12 bases agree with TRBD2. The CDR3 totals 18 residues. Per germline, CDR1 MDHEN and CDR2 SYDVKM. With 4 bases clipped from V and 4 bases from J, the junction kept 11 bases outside the gene matches. The CDR3 DNA sequence: TGTGCCAGCAGTTCTCTGACTAGCGGGAGATCGCTGTACAATGAGCAGTTCTTC. As protein: CASSSLTSGRSLYNEQFF.

This sequence joins TRBV11-3 and TRBJ2-7; a possible D gene is TRBD1 (6 bases). The CDR3 extends over 18 amino acids. Germline loops: CDR1 SGHNT, CDR2 YENEEA. Trimming shortened V by 9 bases and J by 3 bases, and 30 bases separated the two germline ends. CDR3: CAREYPGTQLRGNYEQYF. DNA for the CDR3: TGTGCCAGGGAGTACCCCGGGACCCAACTCAGGGGAAACTACGAGCAGTACTTC.

The genes are TRBV5-6 and TRBJ2-5; 8 bases fit TRBD2. Germline V CDR1 and CDR2: SGHDT, YYEEEE. This CDR3 spans 13 amino acids. After removal of 9 bases from V and 5 bases from J, the junction contained 9 bases not matched to a gene. CDR3 DNA sequence: TGTGCCACCTCACGACTAGCGTGGGAGACCCAGTACTTC. Residues: CATSRLAWETQYF. Based on the CDR3 plus reference TRBV5-6 and TRBJ2-5, the full variable domain is DAGVTQSPTHLIKTRGQQVTLRCSPKSGHDTVSWYQQALGQGPQFIFQYYEEEERQRGNFPDRFSGHQFPNYSSELNVNALLLGDSALYLCATSRLAWETQYFGPGTRLLVL.

The chain links TRBV7-3 to TRBJ1-3; 7 bases align to TRBD1. Trimming at V came to 4 bases and at J to 2 bases, leaving 5 bases not matched to a gene. CDR1 is SGHTA, CDR2 FQGTGA, per germline. This CDR3 spans 15 amino acids. The CDR3 here is CASSSQGPAGNTIYF. CDR3 nucleotide sequence: TGTGCCAGCAGCTCACAGGGGCCCGCTGGAAACACCATATATTTT. Complete variable domain (other parts from reference TRBV7-3 and TRBJ1-3): GAGVSQTPSNKVTEKGKYVELRCDPISGHTALYWYRQSLGQGPEFLIYFQGTGAADDSGLPNDRFFAVRPEGSVSTLKIQRTERGDSAVYLCASSSQGPAGNTIYFGEGSWLTVV.

This sequence joins TRBV5-1 and TRBJ2-5; perhaps TRBD2 as D (6 bases). The germline CDR1 and CDR2 sequences are SGHRS and YFSETQ. The CDR3 is 15 residues long. V lost 0 bases and J 1 base, leaving 10 bases between the germline ends. The DNA for the CDR3 is TGCGCCAGCAGCTTGGAGGGACTCCCCCAAGAGACCCAGTACTTC. Its protein is CASSLEGLPQETQYF.

Regarding this clone: Germline and junction disagree at one end, which may indicate a read error. The chain joins TRBV30 to TRBJ2-7, with 7 bases matching TRBD2. CDR1 and CDR2 (germline): GTSNPN, SVGIG (reference sequence). The CDR3 is made up of 12 amino acids. CDR3 protein: CAWSVQVGGIVF. CDR3 DNA: TGTGCCTGGAGTGTACAGGTGGGAGGGATCGTCTTC.

The gene calls are TRBV5-1 and TRBJ1-6; D is unresolved. In germline, CDR1 is SGHRS, CDR2 YFSETQ. The CDR3 length is 18 residues. Trimming took 1 base from V and 0 from J, leaving 14 bases between them. The CDR3 DNA follows: TGCGCCAGCAGCTTGAACTCCCCGGTCAACTCCTATAATTCACCCCTCCACTTT. This translates into CASSLNSPVNSYNSPLHF. Full variable domain (remainder filled in from reference TRBV5-1 and TRBJ1-6): KAGVTQTPRYLIKTRGQQVTLSCSPISGHRSVSWYQQTPGQGLQFLFEYFSETQRNKGNFPGRFSGRQFSNSRSEMNVSTLELGDSALYLCASSLNSPVNSYNSPLHFGNGTRLTVT.